The 24 T cell receptor beta chains listed next were all sequenced from one sample in a study of shared clonotypes between healthy human individuals. Cells designated naive CD8 were CD45RO-negative and were positively selected for CCR7, with terminally differentiated effector memory CD45RA+ cells excluded. Profiling relied on immunoSEQ multiplex PCR, and the TCRdb table lists in-frame clones only, not all of them. The table records just over 2,000,000 clones, less than 95% of them present only once. Sequenced: naive CD8+ T cells sorted from blood. The receptors stem from a young man in good health.

The V gene is TRBV30, the J gene TRBJ1-1; D gene ambiguous. CDR3 length: 12 amino acids. CDR1 and CDR2 (germline): GTSNPN, SVGIG (reference sequence). The ends were cut back, 2 bases at V and 5 bases at J, with 9 bases in the middle. DNA of the CDR3: TGTGCCTGGAGTAGAACGGCTACTGAAGCTTTCTTT. Amino acid sequence: CAWSRTATEAFF.

This rearrangement joins TRBV15 to TRBJ1-6, with D hard to call. CDR3 length: 14 amino acids. Per the germline V gene, CDR1 is LNHNV and CDR2 is YYDKDF (reference sequence). V was clipped by 0 bases and J by 10 bases, with 10 bases between them. CDR3 in DNA: TGTGCCACCAGCAGAGATTCGGGAGGGTCACCCCTCCACTTT. Its translation is CATSRDSGGSPLHF.

The chain joins TRBV2 to TRBJ2-4; possibly TRBD1 for D (5 bases). Trimming left V 8 bases short and J 8 bases short, with 16 bases between. From germline, CDR1 is SNHLY and CDR2 FYNNEI. There are 13 residues in the CDR3. The CDR3 nucleotides are TGTGCCAGCCAAGAAGGGGTATTGGACATTCAGTACTTC. Translation: CASQEGVLDIQYF.

The chain has TRBV7-9 and TRBJ2-7, with TRBD2 identical over 10 bases. J gave up 1 base and V 4 bases, and 4 bases lay outside the gene matches. The length of the CDR3 is 15 residues. Germline V gene data show CDR1 as SEHNR and CDR2 as FQNEAQ (reference sequence). The CDR3 DNA is TGTGCCAGCAGCTCCCCTAGCGGGAGTTCCTACGAGCAGTACTTC. Its protein is CASSSPSGSSYEQYF. Combining the CDR3 with reference TRBV7-9 and TRBJ2-7 gives the whole variable domain DTGVSQNPRHKITKRGQNVTFRCDPISEHNRLYWYRQTLGQGPEFLTYFQNEAQLEKSRLLSDRFSAERPKGSFSTLEIQRTEQGDSAMYLCASSSPSGSSYEQYFGPGTRLTVT.

The gene calls are TRBV11-2 and TRBJ2-2, with 8 bases identical to TRBD2. V dropped 5 bases and J dropped 5; count of bases not matched to a gene: 4. There are 14 residues in the CDR3. Germline assignment: CDR1 SGHAT and CDR2 FQNNGV. The CDR3 sequence: CASSLSGKTGELFF. The CDR3, as DNA: TGTGCCAGCAGCCTTAGCGGGAAGACCGGGGAGCTGTTTTTT.

This clone was recorded a few times. The chain uses TRBV19 and TRBJ2-1; D perhaps matches TRBD2 (6 bases). This CDR3 contains 12 residues. CDR1 is LNHDA, CDR2 SQIVND, per germline (reference sequence). V lost 4 bases and J 9 bases, leaving 10 bases between the germline ends. The CDR3 DNA is TGTGCCAGTAGTAGGGACTTCCTTGAGCAGTTCTTC. It encodes CASSRDFLEQFF.

This clone was detected only once. The V gene is TRBV6-6, the J gene TRBJ1-4; no clear D gene. The CDR3 is 15 residues long. Trimming stripped 0 bases from V and 0 bases from J, with 5 bases between. Germline V gene data show CDR1 as MNHNY and CDR2 as SVGAGI (reference sequence). The CDR3 coding sequence is TGTGCCAGCAGTTACTCGGAAACAACTAATGAAAAACTGTTTTTT. This sequence encodes CASSYSETTNEKLFF.

With respect to this clone: Additional DNA sequences in this sample encode the identical CDR3. The chain is built from TRBV19 and TRBJ1-5; D is possibly TRBD1 (6 bases). The germline V and J ends were trimmed by 6 bases and 2 bases, with 11 bases remaining between them. This CDR3 has 14 amino acids. In germline, CDR1 is LNHDA, CDR2 SQIVND (reference sequence). CDR3 sequence: CASSPGEGNQPQHF. The CDR3 bases are TGTGCCAGTAGCCCAGGGGAGGGCAATCAGCCCCAGCATTTT.

This chain links TRBV7-2 with TRBJ2-7; D gene unclear. V gave up 1 base and J gave up 3 bases, with 10 bases separating them. In germline, CDR1 is SGHTA, CDR2 FQGNSA. The CDR3 consists of 14 residues. CDR3 amino acids: CASSLGLDNYEQYF. The CDR3 DNA follows: TGTGCCAGCAGCTTAGGGTTAGACAACTACGAGCAGTACTTC.

V and J are TRBV6-5 and TRBJ1-2; 7 bases agree with TRBD1. The CDR3 consists of 15 residues. The junction had 12 bases not matched to a gene; V was cut back by 7 bases and J by 4 bases. Germline CDR1 and CDR2: MNHEY and SVGAGI. This CDR3 is CASTPGQLASYGYTF. The CDR3 bases are TGTGCCAGCACCCCGGGACAGTTAGCTAGCTATGGCTACACCTTC.

The chain is built from TRBV7-8 and TRBJ2-1; unclear D gene. V shed 2 bases and J shed 4 bases, with 3 bases lying between them. CDR1 is SGHVS, CDR2 FQNEAQ, per germline. This CDR3 comprises 12 residues. The CDR3 is CASSLYYNEQFF. DNA for the CDR3: TGTGCCAGCAGCTTATATTACAATGAGCAGTTCTTC.

V is TRBV19 and J is TRBJ2-7; D gene uncertain. CDR3 length: 13 residues. Looked up from germline, CDR1 is LNHDA and CDR2 is SQIVND (reference sequence). V lost 5 bases and J lost 3, with 11 bases in between. CDR3 sequence: CASSPALDYEQYF. Here the CDR3 DNA reads TGTGCCAGTAGTCCGGCGCTGGACTACGAGCAGTACTTC.

V usage is TRBV4-3 and J usage is TRBJ2-3; the match to TRBD2 covers 15 bases. The CDR3 is 19 amino acids. The germline CDR1 and CDR2 sequences are LGHNA and YSLEER. J lost 4 bases, V lost 0 bases, and 8 bases had no gene match. In nucleotides, the CDR3 is TGCGCCAGCAGCCAAGACATAGGACTAGCGGGAGGGAGCCCAGATACGCAGTATTTT. This codes for CASSQDIGLAGGSPDTQYF.

To note about this clone: In the same sample, other DNA sequences code for this CDR3. The CDR3 DNA sequence: TGTGCCAGCAGTTTGGGGGGCCCGGGCACAGATACGCAGTATTTT. Translating it yields CASSLGGPGTDTQYF. This chain connects TRBV27 to TRBJ2-3; D may correspond to TRBD1 or TRBD2 (6 bases each). The germline CDR1 and CDR2 sequences are MNHEY and SMNVEV (reference sequence). Trimming took 3 bases from V and 1 from J, leaving 11 bases between them. CDR3 length: 15 amino acids.

V gene TRBV11-2 combines with J gene TRBJ2-5; 11 bases agree with TRBD2. Germline V CDR1 and CDR2: SGHAT, FQNNGV. The CDR3 runs to 16 residues. J lost 5 bases, V lost 5 bases, and 10 bases had no gene match. The CDR3 sequence is CASSPPSGRSGETQYF. The CDR3 DNA sequence: TGTGCCAGCAGCCCCCCTAGCGGGAGGAGCGGGGAGACCCAGTACTTC.

The chain uses TRBV9 and TRBJ2-7; 8 nucleotides agree with TRBD2. Losses at the gene ends were 6 bases for V and 5 bases for J; bases not matched to a gene: 13. The CDR3 sequence is 15 residues long. Looked up from germline, CDR1 is SGDLS and CDR2 is YYNGEE. CDR3 region: CASNIPGLGSHEQYF. The CDR3 DNA is TGTGCCAGCAACATCCCGGGACTAGGATCCCACGAGCAGTACTTC.

V and J are TRBV15 and TRBJ2-7, with 9 bases aligning to TRBD1. The germline V gene has CDR1 LNHNV and CDR2 YYDKDF (reference sequence). The CDR3 loop spans 15 amino acids. Germline trimming cut 3 bases from V and 3 bases from J; bases unmatched to any gene: 6. The CDR3 bases are TGTGCCACCAGCAGCCACCAGACAGGGGGCTACGAGCAGTACTTC. This encodes CATSSHQTGGYEQYF.

The table lists this clone with a count of one. V gene TRBV13 combines with J gene TRBJ2-2; the D is unclear. Germline CDR1 PRHDT, CDR2 FYEKMQ (reference sequence). V was cut by 5 bases and J by 0 bases, with 10 bases left in between. The CDR3 length is 15 residues. The CDR3 protein is CASSRYTANTGELFF. The DNA for the CDR3 is TGTGCCAGCAGCCGTTACACTGCGAACACCGGGGAGCTGTTTTTT.

This chain links TRBV4-3 with TRBJ1-4, with TRBD1 matching 9 bases. Germline CDR1 reads LGHNA; CDR2 reads YSLEER. This CDR3 comprises 18 residues. J was trimmed by 6 bases and V by 0 bases; bases with no gene match: 11. CDR3 region: CASSQEWDRENGDEKLFF. The CDR3 nucleotides read TGCGCCAGCAGCCAAGAGTGGGACAGGGAAAACGGGGATGAAAAACTGTTTTTT.

A note on this clone: Within the sample, other DNA sequences also encode this same CDR3. The chain joins TRBV29-1 to TRBJ2-2; D ambiguous. The V end lost 3 bases, the J end lost 2 bases, and 7 bases lay between the germline ends. The germline gives CDR1 SQVTM, CDR2 ANQGSEA. The CDR3 spans 13 residues. CDR3: CSVETPNTGELFF. CDR3 bases: TGCAGCGTTGAGACACCCAACACCGGGGAGCTGTTTTTT.

The chain is built from TRBV29-1 and TRBJ1-2, with D hard to call. This CDR3 is built from 11 residues. V was trimmed by 7 bases and J by 1 base, leaving 7 bases between them. Germline CDR1 and CDR2: SQVTM and ANQGSEA. The CDR3 DNA reads as TGCAGCGCGAGCGGTAACTATGGCTACACCTTC. Translated: CSASGNYGYTF.

This chain joins TRBV27 and TRBJ2-1; 9 bases line up with TRBD2. The ends lost 3 bases at V and 2 bases at J; junction bases unmatched: 5. Germline lookup yields CDR1 MNHEY and CDR2 SMNVEV (reference sequence). The CDR3 runs 16 residues. Written as DNA, the CDR3 is TGTGCCAGCAGTTTGTCCGCTAGCGGGGCCTACAATGAGCAGTTCTTC. Translation: CASSLSASGAYNEQFF.

This clone showed up just a few times. The same CDR3 is also encoded by other DNA sequences in this sample. The chain carries TRBV28 and TRBJ2-7; no clear D gene. This CDR3 is built from 10 residues. Looked up from germline, CDR1 is MDHEN and CDR2 is SYDVKM. Trimming pared 5 bases from V and 3 bases from J, leaving 2 bases between. DNA of the CDR3: TGTGCCAGCAGTGACTACGAGCAGTACTTC. Translating gives CASSDYEQYF.

J is TRBJ2-7 and V is TRBV27, with TRBD2 identical over 9 bases. V lost 0 bases and J lost 2; bases outside the gene matches: 5. Looked up from germline, CDR1 is MNHEY and CDR2 is SMNVEV (reference sequence). The CDR3 is 16 amino acids. CDR3 in DNA: TGTGCCAGCAGTTTATCGAACGCGGGAGGGCCCTACGAGCAGTACTTC. As protein: CASSLSNAGGPYEQYF.